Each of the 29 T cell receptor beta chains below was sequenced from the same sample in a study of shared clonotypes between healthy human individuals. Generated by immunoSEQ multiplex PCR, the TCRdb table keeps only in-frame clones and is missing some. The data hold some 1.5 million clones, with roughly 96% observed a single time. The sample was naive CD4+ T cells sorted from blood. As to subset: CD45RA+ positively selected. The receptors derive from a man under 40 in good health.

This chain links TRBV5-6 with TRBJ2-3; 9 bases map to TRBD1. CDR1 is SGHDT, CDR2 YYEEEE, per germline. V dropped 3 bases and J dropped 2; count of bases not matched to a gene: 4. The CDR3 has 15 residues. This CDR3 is CASSWDRAPTDTQYF. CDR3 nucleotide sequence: TGTGCCAGCAGCTGGGACAGGGCCCCCACAGATACGCAGTATTTT.

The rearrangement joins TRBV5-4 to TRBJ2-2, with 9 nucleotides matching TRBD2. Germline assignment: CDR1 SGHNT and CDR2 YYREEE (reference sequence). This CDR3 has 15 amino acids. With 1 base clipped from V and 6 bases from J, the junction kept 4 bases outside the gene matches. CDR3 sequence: CASSLLTSGAGELFF. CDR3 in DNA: TGTGCCAGCAGCTTGTTGACTAGCGGCGCCGGGGAGCTGTTTTTT. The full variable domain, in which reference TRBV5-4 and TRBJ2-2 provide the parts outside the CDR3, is ETGVTQSPTHLIKTRGQQVTLRCSSQSGHNTVSWYQQALGQGPQFIFQYYREEENGRGNFPPRFSGLQFPNYSSELNVNALELDDSALYLCASSLLTSGAGELFFGEGSRLTVL.

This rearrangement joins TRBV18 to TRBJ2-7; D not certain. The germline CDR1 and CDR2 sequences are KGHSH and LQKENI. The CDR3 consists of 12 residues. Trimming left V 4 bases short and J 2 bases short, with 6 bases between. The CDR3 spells CASSLSPYEQYF. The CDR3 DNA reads TGTGCCAGCTCACTAAGTCCCTACGAGCAGTACTTC. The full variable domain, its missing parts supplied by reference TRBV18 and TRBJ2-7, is NAGVMQNPRHLVRRRGQEARLRCSPMKGHSHVYWYRQLPEEGLKFMVYLQKENIIDESGMPKERFSAEFPKEGPSILRIQQVVRGDSAAYFCASSLSPYEQYFGPGTRLTVT.

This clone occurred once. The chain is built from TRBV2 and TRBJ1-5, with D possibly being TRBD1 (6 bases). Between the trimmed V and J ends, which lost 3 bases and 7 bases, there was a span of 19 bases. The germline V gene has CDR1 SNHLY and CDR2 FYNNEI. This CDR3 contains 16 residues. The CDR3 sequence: CASSDFVGRGNQPQHF. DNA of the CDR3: TGTGCCAGCAGTGATTTCGTGGGAAGGGGGAACCAGCCCCAGCATTTT.

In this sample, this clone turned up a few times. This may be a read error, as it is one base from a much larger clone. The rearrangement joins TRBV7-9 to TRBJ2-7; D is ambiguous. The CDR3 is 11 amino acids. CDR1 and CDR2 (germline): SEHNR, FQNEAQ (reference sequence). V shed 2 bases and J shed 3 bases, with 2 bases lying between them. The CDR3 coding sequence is TGTGCCAGCAGCTTATTCTACGAGCAGTACTTC. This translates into CASSLFYEQYF.

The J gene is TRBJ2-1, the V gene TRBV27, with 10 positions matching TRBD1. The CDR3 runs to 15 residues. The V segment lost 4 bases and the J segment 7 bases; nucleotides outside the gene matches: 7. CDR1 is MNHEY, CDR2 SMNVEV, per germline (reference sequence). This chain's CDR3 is CASSSYGQGVNEQFF. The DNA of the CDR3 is TGTGCCAGCAGTTCCTACGGACAGGGGGTTAATGAGCAGTTCTTC.

The CDR3 protein is CASSSSRLAGGETQYF. The CDR3, as DNA: TGTGCCAGCAGTTCATCGAGACTAGCGGGAGGAGAGACCCAGTACTTC. The genes are TRBV28 and TRBJ2-5; 13 bases are shared with TRBD2. Germline V gene lookup returns CDR1 MDHEN and CDR2 SYDVKM. J gave up 4 bases and V 4 bases, and 6 bases lay outside the gene matches. The CDR3 totals 16 residues. Looking up the rest from reference TRBV28 and TRBJ2-5 gives the full variable domain: DVKVTQSSRYLVKRTGEKVFLECVQDMDHENMFWYRQDPGLGLRLIYFSYDVKMKEKGDIPEGYSVSREKKERFSLILESASTNQTSMYLCASSSSRLAGGETQYFGPGTRLLVL.

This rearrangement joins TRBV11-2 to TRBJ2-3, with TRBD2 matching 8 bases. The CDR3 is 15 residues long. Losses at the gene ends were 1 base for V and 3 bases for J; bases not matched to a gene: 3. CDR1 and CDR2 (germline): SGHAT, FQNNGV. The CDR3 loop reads CASSLAGGPTDTQYF. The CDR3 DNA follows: TGTGCCAGCAGCTTAGCGGGAGGGCCAACAGATACGCAGTATTTT.

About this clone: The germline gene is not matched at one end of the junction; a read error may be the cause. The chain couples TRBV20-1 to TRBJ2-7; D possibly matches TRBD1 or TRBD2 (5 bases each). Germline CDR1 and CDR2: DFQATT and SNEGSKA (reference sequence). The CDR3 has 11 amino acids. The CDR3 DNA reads TGCAGTGCTAGGGGCCCGGGACCTCAGAACTTC. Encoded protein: CSARGPGPQNF.

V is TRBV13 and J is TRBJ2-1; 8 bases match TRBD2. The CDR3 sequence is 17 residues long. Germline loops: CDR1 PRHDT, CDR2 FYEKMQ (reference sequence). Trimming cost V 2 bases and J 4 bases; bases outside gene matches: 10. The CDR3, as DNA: TGTGCCAGCAGCTTACCCCAACTAGCGGTATCTTACAATGAGCAGTTCTTC. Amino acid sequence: CASSLPQLAVSYNEQFF.

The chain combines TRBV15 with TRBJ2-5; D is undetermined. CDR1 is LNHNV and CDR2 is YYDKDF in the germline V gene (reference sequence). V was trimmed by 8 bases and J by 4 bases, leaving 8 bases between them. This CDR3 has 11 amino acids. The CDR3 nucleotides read TGTGCCACCTCCGTAGTAGAGACCCAGTACTTC. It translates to CATSVVETQYF. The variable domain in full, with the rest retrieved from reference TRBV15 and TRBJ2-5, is DAMVIQNPRYQVTQFGKPVTLSCSQTLNHNVMYWYQQKSSQAPKLLFHYYDKDFNNEADTPDNFQSRRPNTSFCFLDIRSPGLGDTAMYLCATSVVETQYFGPGTRLLVL.

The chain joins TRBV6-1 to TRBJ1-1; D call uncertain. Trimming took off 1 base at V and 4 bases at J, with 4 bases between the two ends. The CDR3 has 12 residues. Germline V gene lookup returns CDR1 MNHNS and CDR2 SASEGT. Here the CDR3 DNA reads TGTGCCAGCAGTGAAGTTGGCACTGAAGCTTTCTTT. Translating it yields CASSEVGTEAFF.

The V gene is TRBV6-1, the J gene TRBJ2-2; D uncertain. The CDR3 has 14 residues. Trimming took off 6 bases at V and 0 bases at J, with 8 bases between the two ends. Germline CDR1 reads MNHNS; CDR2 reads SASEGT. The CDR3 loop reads CASSPLSNTGELFF. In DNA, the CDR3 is TGTGCCAGCAGCCCCTTATCGAACACCGGGGAGCTGTTTTTT.

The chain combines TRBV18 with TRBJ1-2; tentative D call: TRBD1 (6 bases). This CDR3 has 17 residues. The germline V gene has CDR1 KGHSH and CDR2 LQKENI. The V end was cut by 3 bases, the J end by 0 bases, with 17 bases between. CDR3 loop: CASSPDIRDTSNYGYTF. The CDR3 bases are TGTGCCAGCTCACCGGACATCCGGGACACCTCTAACTATGGCTACACCTTC.

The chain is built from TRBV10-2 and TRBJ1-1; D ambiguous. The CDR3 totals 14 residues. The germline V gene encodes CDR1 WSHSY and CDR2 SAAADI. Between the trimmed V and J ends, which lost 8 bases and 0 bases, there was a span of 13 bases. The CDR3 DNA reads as TGCGCCAGCCGGACGGACGGGGTGAACACTGAAGCTTTCTTT. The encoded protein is CASRTDGVNTEAFF.

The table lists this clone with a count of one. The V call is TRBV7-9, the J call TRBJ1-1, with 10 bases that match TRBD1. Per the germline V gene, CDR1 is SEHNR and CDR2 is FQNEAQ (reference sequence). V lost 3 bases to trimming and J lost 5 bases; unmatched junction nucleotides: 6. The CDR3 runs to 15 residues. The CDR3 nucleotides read TGTGCCAGCAGCTTGCGGGACAGGGGTGATACTGAAGCTTTCTTT. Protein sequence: CASSLRDRGDTEAFF.

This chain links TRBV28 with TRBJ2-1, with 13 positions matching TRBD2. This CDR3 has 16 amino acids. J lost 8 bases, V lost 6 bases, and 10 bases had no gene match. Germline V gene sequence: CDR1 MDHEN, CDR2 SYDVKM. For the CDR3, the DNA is TGTGCCAGCAGAAAGGGACTAGCGGGGATTGGGCATGAGCAGTTCTTC. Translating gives CASRKGLAGIGHEQFF.

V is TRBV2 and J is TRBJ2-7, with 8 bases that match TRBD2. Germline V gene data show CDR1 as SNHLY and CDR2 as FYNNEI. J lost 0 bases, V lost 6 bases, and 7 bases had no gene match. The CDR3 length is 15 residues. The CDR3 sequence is CASRITGGSSYEQYF. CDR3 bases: TGTGCCAGCAGGATAACGGGGGGGAGCTCCTACGAGCAGTACTTC.

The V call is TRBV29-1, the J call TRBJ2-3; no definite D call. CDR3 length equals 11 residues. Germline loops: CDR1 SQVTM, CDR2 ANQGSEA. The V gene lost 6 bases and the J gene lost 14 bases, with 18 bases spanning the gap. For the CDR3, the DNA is TGCAGCGTGACCTCTGGGCACCGGCCGTATTTT. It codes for CSVTSGHRPYF.

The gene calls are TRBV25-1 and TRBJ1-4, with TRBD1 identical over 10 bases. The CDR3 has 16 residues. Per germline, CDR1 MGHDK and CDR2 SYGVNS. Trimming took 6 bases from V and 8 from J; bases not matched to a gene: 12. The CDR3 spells CASRGTGTGVLEKLFF. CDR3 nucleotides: TGTGCCAGCAGGGGGACCGGGACAGGGGTGCTAGAAAAACTGTTTTTT.

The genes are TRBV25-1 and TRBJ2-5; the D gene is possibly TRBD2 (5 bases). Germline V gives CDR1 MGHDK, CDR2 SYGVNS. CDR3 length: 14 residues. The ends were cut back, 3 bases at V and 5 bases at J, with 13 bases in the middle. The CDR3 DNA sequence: TGTGCCAGCAGTGACCGCTTAGGCGGGGAGACCCAGTACTTC. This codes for CASSDRLGGETQYF.

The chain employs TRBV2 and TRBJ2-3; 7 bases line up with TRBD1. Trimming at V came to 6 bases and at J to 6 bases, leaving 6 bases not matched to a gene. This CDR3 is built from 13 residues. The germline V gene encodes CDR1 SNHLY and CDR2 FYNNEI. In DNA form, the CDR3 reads TGTGCCAGCAGGACAGGGTTTTCGGATACGCAGTATTTT. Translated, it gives CASRTGFSDTQYF.

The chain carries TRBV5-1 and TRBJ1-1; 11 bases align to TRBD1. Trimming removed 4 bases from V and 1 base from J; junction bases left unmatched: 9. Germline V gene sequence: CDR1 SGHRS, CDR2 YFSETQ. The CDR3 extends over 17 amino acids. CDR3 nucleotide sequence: TGCGCCAGCAGCAGTACGGGACAGGGGGGTGAGAACACTGAAGCTTTCTTT. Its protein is CASSSTGQGGENTEAFF.

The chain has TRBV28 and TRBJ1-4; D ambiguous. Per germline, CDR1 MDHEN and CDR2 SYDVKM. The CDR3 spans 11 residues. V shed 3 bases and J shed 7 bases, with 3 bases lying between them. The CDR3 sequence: CASSFFEKLFF. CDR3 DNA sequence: TGTGCCAGCAGTTTTTTTGAAAAACTGTTTTTT.

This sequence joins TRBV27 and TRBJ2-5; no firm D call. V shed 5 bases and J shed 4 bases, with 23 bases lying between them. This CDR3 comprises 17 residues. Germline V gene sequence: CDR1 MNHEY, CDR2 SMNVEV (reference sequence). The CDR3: CASSRVAAKRWAETQYF. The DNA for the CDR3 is TGTGCCAGCAGTCGGGTGGCGGCGAAGAGGTGGGCAGAGACCCAGTACTTC.

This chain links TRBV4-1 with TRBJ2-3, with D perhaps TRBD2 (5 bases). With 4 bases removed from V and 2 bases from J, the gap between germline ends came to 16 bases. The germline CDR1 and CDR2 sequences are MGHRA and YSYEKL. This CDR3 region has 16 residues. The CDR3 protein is CASSPRWGVVTDTQYF. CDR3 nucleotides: TGCGCCAGCAGCCCTCGGTGGGGAGTGGTCACAGATACGCAGTATTTT.

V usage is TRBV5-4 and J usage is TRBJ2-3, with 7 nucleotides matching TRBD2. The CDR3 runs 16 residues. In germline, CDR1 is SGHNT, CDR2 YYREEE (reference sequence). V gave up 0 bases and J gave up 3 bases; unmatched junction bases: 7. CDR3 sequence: CASSLVPTSVTDTQYF. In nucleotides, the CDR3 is TGTGCCAGCAGCTTGGTTCCCACTAGCGTGACAGATACGCAGTATTTT.

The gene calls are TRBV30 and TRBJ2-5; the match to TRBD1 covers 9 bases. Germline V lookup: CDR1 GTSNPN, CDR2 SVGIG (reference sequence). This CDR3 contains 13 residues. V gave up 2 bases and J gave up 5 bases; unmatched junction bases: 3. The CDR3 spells CAWSYRGRETQYF. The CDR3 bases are TGTGCCTGGAGTTACAGGGGGCGGGAGACCCAGTACTTC.

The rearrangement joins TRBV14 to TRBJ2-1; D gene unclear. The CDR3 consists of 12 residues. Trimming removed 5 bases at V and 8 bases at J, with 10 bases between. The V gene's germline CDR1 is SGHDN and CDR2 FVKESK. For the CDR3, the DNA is TGTGCCAGCAGCTTACGTCACCATGAGCAGTTCTTC. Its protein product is CASSLRHHEQFF.